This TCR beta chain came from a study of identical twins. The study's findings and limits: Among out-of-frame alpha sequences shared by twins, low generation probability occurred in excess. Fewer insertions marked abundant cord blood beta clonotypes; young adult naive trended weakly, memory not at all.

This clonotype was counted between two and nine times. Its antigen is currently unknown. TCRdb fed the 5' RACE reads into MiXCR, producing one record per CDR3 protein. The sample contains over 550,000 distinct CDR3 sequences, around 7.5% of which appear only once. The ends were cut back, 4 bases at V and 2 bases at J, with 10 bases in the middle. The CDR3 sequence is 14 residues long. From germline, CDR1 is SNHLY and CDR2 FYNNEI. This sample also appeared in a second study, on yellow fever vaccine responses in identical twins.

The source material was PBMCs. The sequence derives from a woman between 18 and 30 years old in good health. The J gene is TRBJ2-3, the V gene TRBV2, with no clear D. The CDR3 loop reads CASSVGKNTDTQYF. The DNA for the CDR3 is TGTGCCAGCAGTGTCGGCAAAAACACAGATACGCAGTATTTT.